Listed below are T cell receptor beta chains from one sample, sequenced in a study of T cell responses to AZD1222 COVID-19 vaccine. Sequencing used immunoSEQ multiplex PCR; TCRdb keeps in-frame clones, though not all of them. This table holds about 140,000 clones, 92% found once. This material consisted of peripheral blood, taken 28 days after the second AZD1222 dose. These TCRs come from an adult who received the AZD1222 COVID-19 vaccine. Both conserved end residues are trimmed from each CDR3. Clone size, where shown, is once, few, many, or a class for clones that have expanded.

ASSLVSRGLYGYT	TRBV7-2	TRBJ1-2	.
ASSYGGNNYGYT	TRBV6-5	TRBJ1-2	.
ASRRGIASYNEQF	TRBV6-5	TRBJ2-1	.
ASSLPGTLKETQY	TRBV28	TRBJ2-5	.
ASSLEASGTAEQY	TRBV5-1	TRBJ2-7	.
ASSPPGGAPYNEQF	TRBV18	TRBJ2-1	.
ASSPGYDQPQH	TRBV18	TRBJ1-5	.
ASSLAGRTSYNEQF	TRBV5-4	TRBJ2-1	.
ASSLGEGANDQPQH	TRBV5-1	TRBJ1-5	.
ASSQDWAAGELF	TRBV4-3	TRBJ2-2	.
ASSYSFQTITDTQY	TRBV6-2/TRBV6-3	TRBJ2-3	.
ASSFRTGASRGTEAF	TRBV5-1	TRBJ1-1	.
ASSPGTLRNTIY	TRBV7-9	TRBJ1-3	.
ASSRTTPLNTGELF	TRBV5-4	TRBJ2-2	.
ASASPGVTSGYT	TRBV6-5	TRBJ1-2	.
ASSLRLAGHQDTQY	TRBV7-2	TRBJ2-3	.
ASSQDHGTDTQY	TRBV3-1/TRBV3-2	TRBJ2-3	.
ASSPDRGEGNTIY	TRBV18	TRBJ1-3	.
ASSQGLRQGVNEKLF	TRBV4-2	TRBJ1-4	.
SVDLASTDTQY	TRBV29-1	TRBJ2-3	.
ASSPSPGQGMRETF	TRBV18	TRBJ1-1	few
ASSPEGATNEKLF	TRBV27	TRBJ1-4	.